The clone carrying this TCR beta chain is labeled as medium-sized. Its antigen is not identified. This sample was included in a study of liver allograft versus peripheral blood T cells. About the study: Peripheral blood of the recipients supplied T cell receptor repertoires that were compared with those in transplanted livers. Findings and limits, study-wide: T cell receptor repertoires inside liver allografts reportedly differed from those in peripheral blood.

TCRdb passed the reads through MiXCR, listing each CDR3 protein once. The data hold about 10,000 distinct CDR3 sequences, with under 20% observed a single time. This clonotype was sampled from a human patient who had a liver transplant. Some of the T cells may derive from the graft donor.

The CDR3 DNA is TGTGCCAGCAGGCAGACTAGCGGGGGGTGGACCGGGGAGCTGTTTTTT. This gives the protein CASRQTSGGWTGELFF. J is TRBJ2-2 and V is TRBV6-6, with 13 nucleotides matching TRBD2. The CDR3 loop spans 16 amino acids. The germline V gene has CDR1 MNHNY and CDR2 SVGAGI (reference sequence). J gave up 5 bases and V 6 bases, and 6 bases lay outside the gene matches.